Below are 22 T cell receptor beta chains sequenced from a single sample in a study of graft-versus-host responses after intestinal transplantation. TCRdb's copy holds only in-frame clones and misses some; the assay was immunoSEQ multiplex PCR. The sample holds about 97,000 clones; 92% are singletons and the top ten take roughly 0.069%. Their antigen targets remain unknown. The material sequenced was unstimulated CD8+ T cells sorted from spleen or lymph node cells, taken before transplant. These receptors came from a human donor who was the organ donor for an intestinal transplant.

This sequence joins TRBV28 and TRBJ1-3; D not certain. V was shortened by 11 bases and J by 5 bases, with 16 bases between the two germline ends. The CDR3 runs to 13 residues. Germline V gene lookup returns CDR1 MDHEN and CDR2 SYDVKM. DNA for the CDR3: TGTGCCGTACGAGAGGGATGGCGAAACACCATATATTTT. As protein: CAVREGWRNTIYF.

The chain links TRBV19 to TRBJ1-1; 8 nucleotides align to TRBD1. This CDR3 is 14 amino acids long. J lost 1 base, V lost 8 bases, and 6 bases had no gene match. Germline loops: CDR1 LNHDA, CDR2 SQIVND (reference sequence). The CDR3 DNA reads TGTGCCAGTCTTTTAGGGACAGGGAACACTGAAGCTTTCTTT. It is translated as CASLLGTGNTEAFF. Using reference TRBV19 and TRBJ1-1 for the parts outside the CDR3, the full variable domain is DGGITQSPKYLFRKEGQNVTLSCEQNLNHDAMYWYRQDPGQGLRLIYYSQIVNDFQKGDIAEGYSVSREKKESFPLTVTSAQKNPTAFYLCASLLGTGNTEAFFGQGTRLTVV.

The V gene is TRBV27, the J gene TRBJ2-4; 7 bases align to TRBD1. Germline V gene data show CDR1 as MNHEY and CDR2 as SMNVEV (reference sequence). Trimming cost V 5 bases and J 6 bases; bases outside gene matches: 13. The CDR3 length is 16 residues. The CDR3 nucleotides are TGTGCCAGCAGTCACGACTGGGACAGCTGGAGAAACATTCAGTACTTC. Residues: CASSHDWDSWRNIQYF.

V usage is TRBV27 and J usage is TRBJ2-7; 10 positions agree with TRBD1. Germline loops: CDR1 MNHEY, CDR2 SMNVEV (reference sequence). V lost 5 bases, J lost 7 bases, and 11 bases stayed unmatched. The CDR3 has 15 amino acids. CDR3 region: CASSLTRQGASEQYF. As DNA, the CDR3 is TGTGCCAGCAGTCTCACCCGACAGGGGGCCAGTGAGCAGTACTTC.

This sequence joins TRBV4-1 and TRBJ2-7; no clear D gene. Trimming shortened V by 2 bases and J by 1 base, and 12 bases separated the two germline ends. The germline V gene encodes CDR1 MGHRA and CDR2 YSYEKL. The CDR3 spans 15 residues. CDR3 nucleotides: TGCGCCAGCAGCCAAATTGACGACTTTTCCTACGAGCAGTACTTC. Residues: CASSQIDDFSYEQYF.

CDR3 amino acids: CASSDGLAAYEQYF. The DNA for the CDR3 is TGTGCCAGCAGTGACGGACTAGCGGCCTACGAGCAGTACTTC. The chain links TRBV2 to TRBJ2-7, with 10 bases matching TRBD2. Germline loops: CDR1 SNHLY, CDR2 FYNNEI. The junction had 1 base not matched to a gene; V was cut back by 3 bases and J by 2 bases. The CDR3 contains 14 residues.

V usage is TRBV6-1 and J usage is TRBJ1-4, with D unresolved. Germline V lookup: CDR1 MNHNS, CDR2 SASEGT. V dropped 3 bases and J dropped 7 bases, with 9 bases sitting between them. This CDR3 spans 13 amino acids. The CDR3: CASSESGVEKLFF. For the CDR3, the DNA is TGTGCCAGCAGTGAGAGTGGAGTTGAAAAACTGTTTTTT.

J is TRBJ2-6 and V is TRBV5-1; TRBD1 might be the D (5 bases). Trimming stripped 1 base from V and 0 bases from J, with 17 bases between. Germline V gives CDR1 SGHRS, CDR2 YFSETQ. The CDR3 has 19 amino acids. DNA for the CDR3: TGCGCCAGCAGCTTGTACCCCGAGACAGCCGACTCTGGGGCCAACGTCCTGACTTTC. Protein: CASSLYPETADSGANVLTF.

The chain is built from TRBV19 and TRBJ2-7; TRBD1 aligns across 11 bases. The CDR3 length is 18 residues. J gave up 6 bases and V 3 bases, and 16 bases lay outside the gene matches. Germline V CDR1 and CDR2: LNHDA, SQIVND (reference sequence). The CDR3 sequence: CASSIERTGGKLSGEQYF. DNA for the CDR3: TGTGCCAGTAGTATTGAGAGGACAGGGGGCAAACTATCAGGCGAGCAGTACTTC.

This clone has just one count. The CDR3 sequence is CASSETRGAAYEQYF. The CDR3 DNA reads TGTGCCAGCAGCGAGACGCGGGGTGCGGCCTACGAGCAGTACTTC. V usage is TRBV13 and J usage is TRBJ2-7; TRBD2 is a possible D gene (6 bases). Germline CDR1 PRHDT, CDR2 FYEKMQ (reference sequence). Trimming shortened V by 5 bases and J by 2 bases, and 16 bases separated the two germline ends. The CDR3 consists of 15 residues.

The chain joins TRBV7-8 to TRBJ1-1, with 10 positions matching TRBD1. V lost 5 bases to trimming and J lost 3 bases; unmatched junction nucleotides: 12. The CDR3 is made up of 17 amino acids. Germline-derived CDR1 and CDR2 are SGHVS and FQNEAQ. CDR3: CASSVPGTGAIDTEAFF. The CDR3 DNA reads as TGTGCCAGCAGCGTTCCCGGGACAGGGGCAATAGACACTGAAGCTTTCTTT.

V usage is TRBV6-5 and J usage is TRBJ2-7; 9 bases match TRBD2. Trimming removed 5 bases from V and 5 bases from J; junction bases left unmatched: 13. The CDR3 length is 16 residues. Germline V gene sequence: CDR1 MNHEY, CDR2 SVGAGI. CDR3 protein: CASSHWAGGLEDEQYF. The CDR3 DNA is TGTGCCAGCAGTCACTGGGCGGGAGGGCTGGAGGACGAGCAGTACTTC.

The CDR3 region is CASSAITGIHNSPLHF. Written as DNA, the CDR3 is TGCGCCAGCAGCGCGATCACAGGGATACATAATTCACCCCTCCACTTT. J is TRBJ1-6 and V is TRBV5-1; the D gene is possibly TRBD1 (6 bases). V was trimmed by 4 bases and J by 5 bases, leaving 16 bases between them. This CDR3 is built from 16 residues. Germline V gene sequence: CDR1 SGHRS, CDR2 YFSETQ. Full variable domain (outside the CDR3, taken from reference TRBV5-1 and TRBJ1-6): KAGVTQTPRYLIKTRGQQVTLSCSPISGHRSVSWYQQTPGQGLQFLFEYFSETQRNKGNFPGRFSGRQFSNSRSEMNVSTLELGDSALYLCASSAITGIHNSPLHFGNGTRLTVT.

The chain combines TRBV7-9 with TRBJ1-2, with D perhaps matching TRBD1 (5 bases). V shed 5 bases and J shed 5 bases, with 21 bases lying between them. Germline V gene sequence: CDR1 SEHNR, CDR2 FQNEAQ (reference sequence). The CDR3 runs to 16 residues. CDR3: CASSPSGQGRLYGYTF. CDR3 nucleotide sequence: TGTGCCAGCAGCCCCAGTGGGCAGGGTCGGCTTTATGGCTACACCTTC.

This clone has more than one count but fewer than ten. The gene calls are TRBV30 and TRBJ2-7; D might be TRBD2 (6 bases). V was cut by 4 bases and J by 1 base, with 14 bases left in between. CDR3 size: 14 residues. Germline CDR1 and CDR2: GTSNPN and SVGIG (reference sequence). In DNA form, the CDR3 reads TGTGCCTGGACCCGGACGGCGGGGTCCTACGAGCAGTACTTC. Amino acid sequence: CAWTRTAGSYEQYF.

This chain links TRBV5-4 with TRBJ2-3; no clear D. Between the trimmed V and J ends, which lost 3 bases and 7 bases, there was a span of 6 bases. CDR3 length: 11 amino acids. CDR1 and CDR2 from the germline V gene are SGHNT and YYREEE (reference sequence). CDR3 region: CASSYGYTQYF. The CDR3 nucleotides are TGTGCCAGCAGCTACGGGTATACGCAGTATTTT.

The chain links TRBV7-8 to TRBJ1-1, with D possibly being TRBD1 (5 bases). This CDR3 spans 16 amino acids. Germline V gives CDR1 SGHVS, CDR2 FQNEAQ. Trimming removed 1 base from V and 1 base from J, with 13 bases in between. The DNA for the CDR3 is TGTGCCAGCAGCTTAGTCGGGGGGAGGAGGAACACTGAAGCTTTCTTT. Translated, it gives CASSLVGGRRNTEAFF.

The CDR3 loop reads CASSHLQHQPQHF. The CDR3 DNA reads TGTGCCAGCAGCCACTTACAGCATCAGCCCCAGCATTTT. The chain combines TRBV27 with TRBJ1-5, with D unresolved. CDR1 MNHEY and CDR2 SMNVEV come from the germline V gene (reference sequence). The CDR3 extends over 13 amino acids. Trimming cost V 6 bases and J 5 bases, with 11 bases left between them.

The V and J genes are TRBV10-2 and TRBJ1-1; 8 bases agree with TRBD1. This CDR3 has 15 residues. The trim removed 3 bases at V and 4 bases at J, leaving 7 bases unmatched. Germline V lookup: CDR1 WSHSY, CDR2 SAAADI. The CDR3 sequence is CASSDSTGVSTEAFF. The CDR3 coding sequence is TGCGCCAGCAGTGATTCGACAGGGGTAAGCACTGAAGCTTTCTTT.

The rearrangement links TRBV6-1 to TRBJ1-2; TRBD1 aligns across 11 bases. J lost 3 bases, V lost 0 bases, and 6 bases had no gene match. Per germline, CDR1 MNHNS and CDR2 SASEGT. This CDR3 contains 17 residues. The CDR3 nucleotides are TGTGCCAGCAGTGAAGCACAAGGACAGGGGGCATACTATGGCTACACCTTC. Translated, it gives CASSEAQGQGAYYGYTF.

The chain joins TRBV23-1 to TRBJ1-1, with TRBD1 as a possible D gene (6 bases). TRBV23-1 is flagged as an ORF with uncertain function. Trimming shortened V by 4 bases and J by 7 bases, and 22 bases separated the two germline ends. This CDR3 is 16 amino acids long. This CDR3 reads CASSPPKTNRVVEAFF. The DNA for the CDR3 is TGCGCCAGCAGTCCCCCAAAGACTAACAGGGTGGTTGAAGCTTTCTTT.

This chain connects TRBV2 to TRBJ1-5; maybe TRBD1 (5 bases). The CDR3 covers 15 residues. Trimming stripped 4 bases from V and 4 bases from J, with 14 bases between. CDR1 and CDR2 from the germline V gene are SNHLY and FYNNEI. The CDR3 here is CASSVPEGRNQPQHF. The CDR3 coding sequence is TGTGCCAGCAGTGTTCCGGAGGGGAGAAATCAGCCCCAGCATTTT.